Detailed here is one T cell receptor (beta chain). Its target is not known. The data stem from a study of Ad26.COV2.S vaccination and SARS-CoV-2 variants. Generated by immunoSEQ multiplex PCR, the TCRdb table keeps only in-frame clones and is missing some. The table lists more than 120,000 clones, roughly 89% of them singletons. Broader study findings: While placebo recipients had lower spike-specific TCR breadth, vaccine recipients had more. Responses of T cells in total may have been underestimated by the TCR breadth and depth analyses.

The specimen comprised peripheral blood, sampled after recovery from COVID-19. The clonotype comes from a human donor who had recovered from COVID-19.

The CDR3 is CASTTRPSGGEQYF. CDR3 bases: TGTGCCAGCACTACTCGTCCTAGCGGGGGAGAGCAGTACTTC. The chain is built from TRBV6-5 and TRBJ2-7; 10 bases are shared with TRBD2. Germline V gene data show CDR1 as MNHEY and CDR2 as SVGAGI. The V segment lost 7 bases and the J segment 7 bases; nucleotides outside the gene matches: 10. This CDR3 region has 14 residues.